This paragraph covers one T cell receptor beta chain sequence. This clonotype was picked up a small number of times. The specificity of this receptor is unknown. Per-base qualities were not stored, and no clone one base away is much larger. The sample comes from a study of early T cells in non-severe SARS-CoV-2 infection (dated by TCRdb to about 2021). Study-wide context: TCR sequencing used bulk RNA from unsorted whole blood, so alpha and beta chains could not be paired.

The study was a case-control design nested within a healthcare worker cohort in London, UK, with weekly nasopharyngeal swab PCR tests and blood sampling. Healthcare workers were recruited between 23 and 31 March 2020, during the week of the UK lockdown, and were followed weekly for up to roughly 15 weeks. General study outcomes and caveats: VDJdb matching was skewed toward anti-spike CD8 responses and likely underestimated virus-specific expansions by missing private and CD4 specificities.

The CDR3 measures 16 amino acids from cysteine to phenylalanine. The kept DNA is CDR3 alone, 48 bases in frame from the first base. V is reduced by 2 bases and J by 4 bases, leaving a spacing of 16 bases between them. CDR1 and CDR2 were assigned from the germline V gene (reference sequence) as LGHDT and YNNKEL. The library was prepared using 5' RACE. Instrument used: NextSeq 500. Unique molecular identifiers were attached to individual cDNA molecules in the TCR library protocol so that sequencing error and PCR bias could be corrected. Both TCR alpha and beta chains were sequenced, and tight co-correlation was observed between alpha and beta sequence abundances in each sample. Turning to the authors' computational methods: Decombinator V4 was used to annotate TCR sequences for V gene, J gene and CDR3. Expanded TCRs were defined as changing significantly between any two time points under a Poisson model with p below 0.0001. Abundances of TCRs were expressed as counts per million after normalisation to the total number of TCRs sequenced in each sample. MAIT TCRs were defined by TRAV1-2 paired with TRAJ12, TRAJ20 or TRAJ33, and iNKT TCRs by TRAV10 paired with TRAJ18. A search of VDJdb, accessed on 1 November 2021, was run for TCRs annotated to CMV, EBV and SARS-CoV-2, with TCRs annotated for multiple antigens excluded. Using fastp trimming at Q25 and MiXCR clonotype assembly, TCRdb reanalyzed the public sequencing data and kept in-frame beta chains. CDR3 protein duplicates are merged, each entry listing the most common genes and DNA. The V and J calls were determined by TCRdb, not by the authors. Within this sample are roughly 50,000 distinct CDR3 sequences, with about 10% of them counted one time only. Of the sample, 15% is held by the ten largest clones.

The sequenced sample consisted of whole blood. This chain is built from TRBV3-1 and TRBJ2-3; the D region is possibly TRBD1 or TRBD2, each matching across 5 bases. The clonotype originates from an adult who was a healthcare worker with PCR-confirmed SARS-CoV-2 infection or an uninfected control (not recorded which). The nucleotide sequence reads TGTGCCAGCAGCCAAAACCGGGGACCAGAGCCAGATACGCAGTATTTT. Translated, it gives CASSQNRGPEPDTQYF.